The 11 T cell receptor beta chains reported below all come from one sample, sequenced in a study of T cells in Graves' hyperthyroidism and ophthalmopathy. There were TCR beta CDR3 regions amplified from RNA transcripts. TCR CDR3 regions were first amplified by RT-PCR with HTBI primers. TCRdb processed the multiplex PCR reads anew with MiXCR; each CDR3 protein has one entry. The sample lists more than 350,000 distinct CDR3 sequences, roughly 15% occurring once. Sequenced material: blood. These receptors were obtained from a woman in her twenties or thirties with Graves' ophthalmopathy.

This sequence joins TRBV28 and TRBJ2-2; D gene ambiguous. The germline V and J ends were trimmed by 5 bases and 0 bases, with 10 bases remaining between them. There are 15 residues in the CDR3. The germline V gene encodes CDR1 MDHEN and CDR2 SYDVKM. The CDR3 is CASSLGRPNTGELFF. CDR3 sequence (DNA): TGTGCCAGCAGTCTAGGACGGCCGAACACCGGGGAGCTGTTTTTT. The entire variable domain, with the rest obtained from reference TRBV28 and TRBJ2-2, is as follows: DVKVTQSSRYLVKRTGEKVFLECVQDMDHENMFWYRQDPGLGLRLIYFSYDVKMKEKGDIPEGYSVSREKKERFSLILESASTNQTSMYLCASSLGRPNTGELFFGEGSRLTVL.

There are a few counts of this clonotype. With a much larger clone just one base away, this may be a read error. The chain uses TRBV20-1 and TRBJ1-5, with TRBD1 matching over 7 bases. CDR3 length: 14 residues. The germline V gene has CDR1 DFQATT and CDR2 SNEGSKA (reference sequence). The CDR3 bases are TGCAGTGCTTCCGGGACAGTTAGCAATCGGCCCCAGCATTTT. It codes for CSASGTVSNRPQHF.

This clonotype was seen many times. V and J are TRBV7-6 and TRBJ2-1, with D possibly TRBD2 on 6 matching bases. Germline CDR1 and CDR2: SGHVS and FNYEAQ. The CDR3 totals 20 residues. V was pared by 0 bases and J by 3 bases, with 24 bases between. CDR3 coding DNA: TGTGCCAGCAGCTTAGCTAAAGGGACTTTGGAGCTGACAAACTACAATGAGCAGTTCTTC. It encodes CASSLAKGTLELTNYNEQFF.

The chain carries TRBV28 and TRBJ2-7; tentative D call: TRBD1 (5 bases). The germline CDR1 and CDR2 sequences are MDHEN and SYDVKM. This CDR3 has 15 residues. V lost 2 bases and J lost 2, with 13 bases in between. CDR3 protein: CASSLADRSAYEQYF. In nucleotides, the CDR3 is TGTGCCAGCAGTTTAGCCGACAGATCCGCCTACGAGCAGTACTTC.

This clonotype came up many times. The chain carries TRBV7-3 and TRBJ2-5; a weak D match, TRBD2 (7 bases). V lost 1 base and J lost 7, with 10 bases in between. The germline V gene has CDR1 SGHTA and CDR2 FQGTGA. This CDR3 comprises 13 residues. Here the CDR3 reads CASSLNREGTQYF. CDR3 sequence (DNA): TGTGCCAGCAGCTTAAACAGGGAGGGGACCCAGTACTTC. The whole variable domain, filled in from reference TRBV7-3 and TRBJ2-5, reads GAGVSQTPSNKVTEKGKYVELRCDPISGHTALYWYRQSLGQGPEFLIYFQGTGAADDSGLPNDRFFAVRPEGSVSTLKIQRTERGDSAVYLCASSLNREGTQYFGPGTRLLVL.

This clonotype was counted ten times or more. The chain joins TRBV3-1 to TRBJ2-3, with D perhaps TRBD2 (7 bases). V gave up 0 bases and J gave up 4 bases, with 11 bases separating them. Germline-derived CDR1 and CDR2 are LGHDT and YNNKEL (reference sequence). The CDR3 sequence is 15 residues long. CDR3 DNA: TGTGCCAGCAGCCAAGATGGGGGGGGCCCAGATACGCAGTATTTT. It specifies CASSQDGGGPDTQYF.

There are many counts of this clonotype. This chain joins TRBV5-1 and TRBJ2-5; a possible D gene is TRBD1 (6 bases). Per the germline V gene, CDR1 is SGHRS and CDR2 is YFSETQ. The CDR3 has 13 residues. Between the trimmed V and J ends, which lost 5 bases and 2 bases, there was a span of 10 bases. In nucleotides, the CDR3 is TGCGCCAGCAGGTCCGGACAGCAAGAGACCCAGTACTTC. Encoded protein: CASRSGQQETQYF.

The chain recombines TRBV14 with TRBJ1-3, with D possibly TRBD1 on 6 matching bases. The CDR3 is made up of 15 amino acids. V was pared by 5 bases and J by 4 bases, with 15 bases between. Germline V gene data show CDR1 as SGHDN and CDR2 as FVKESK. For the CDR3, the DNA is TGTGCCAGCAGCTCCTACAGGGAACCCGGAAACACCATATATTTT. This encodes CASSSYREPGNTIYF.

This chain joins TRBV10-3 and TRBJ1-6; TRBD1 might be the D (5 bases). Germline V lookup: CDR1 ENHRY, CDR2 SYGVKD. This CDR3 contains 13 residues. V lost 0 bases and J lost 9, with 6 bases in between. The CDR3 here is CAISESGGSPLHF. The CDR3 nucleotides read TGTGCCATCAGTGAGTCGGGGGGTTCACCCCTCCACTTT.

This clonotype has at least ten counts. The chain couples TRBV18 to TRBJ1-1; unclear D gene. The CDR3 is 15 residues long. Germline assignment: CDR1 KGHSH and CDR2 LQKENI. Trimming shortened V by 2 bases and J by 0 bases, and 10 bases separated the two germline ends. CDR3 sequence reads: CASSPGEIMNTEAFF. The CDR3, as DNA: TGTGCCAGCTCACCAGGAGAGATAATGAACACTGAAGCTTTCTTT.

This clonotype has at least ten counts. V and J are TRBV6-1 and TRBJ2-1; 11 bases agree with TRBD1. V was pared by 8 bases and J by 12 bases, with 9 bases of the junction left unmatched. CDR1 and CDR2 from the germline V gene are MNHNS and SASEGT. This CDR3 is 13 amino acids long. CDR3 DNA sequence: TGTGCCAGCGGCCCGGGACAGGGGGAATGGCAGTTCTTC. Amino acid sequence: CASGPGQGEWQFF.